This T cell receptor beta chain was observed in a study of OX40 agonist ivuxolimab in advanced cancers. For context, the study as a whole: Ivuxolimab was an agonistic, fully human IgG2 monoclonal antibody directed against OX40 (CD134), a costimulatory receptor. Intravenous ivuxolimab was administered to patients every 2 weeks at six dose levels: 0.01, 0.1, 0.3, 1.5, 3 and 10 mg/kg. Of the approximately 53 patients in dose escalation, 19 had hepatocellular carcinoma, some 15 had melanoma, 9 had renal cell carcinoma and 9 had head and neck cancer. In the dose-escalation cohort, 82.7% of patients were male, and the mean age was around 60 years, with a range of about 23 to 90. Patients were allowed to have had prior anti-PD-1, anti-PD-L1 or anti-CTLA-4 therapy, and approximately 41% of the dose-escalation patients had previously received checkpoint inhibitors. Three dose-escalation patients achieved partial responses, one with hepatocellular carcinoma and two with cutaneous melanoma. The point of sequencing TCRbeta in the periphery was to test whether ivuxolimab changed TCR sequence diversity and drove clonal T-cell expansion. The paper reports the monotherapy dose-escalation portion (N of about 52 patients) of the phase I ivuxolimab trial. General study outcomes and caveats: After ivuxolimab, CD8+ T cells had more expanded clones than CD4+ T cells on average. Antigen specificity was not determined for the clonally expanded peripheral T cells. Partial responders in the 0.1-3.0 mg/kg groups had among the lowest normalized peripheral clonal expansion, especially among CD8+ T cells. At doses from 0.1 to 3.0 mg/kg, clonal expansion was seen in both CD4+ and CD8+ blood T cells between baseline and week 6. Low levels of normalized T-cell clonal expansion were also seen in some patients who did not respond.

Deletion took 4 bases off V and 3 bases off J, with a span of 15 bases between the germline ends. The CDR3, cysteine through phenylalanine, is 16 amino acids long. Of all the DNA, just the CDR3 is kept, 48 bases in frame from base 1. Based on the germline V gene, the CDR1 and CDR2 sequences are SNHLY and FYNNEI. Genomic DNA was extracted from sorted cells for sequencing of the TCRbeta CDR3 region. The immunoSEQ Assay was used to sequence the TCRbeta CDR3 regions. This is the immuneACCESS table as TCRdb keeps it, with only in-frame sequences that have V and J called. A part of the clones is gone; compared with another copy, unresolved V genes explain less than half, and the rest is unexplained. This sample holds around 82,000 clones; around nine tenths were observed only once. The ten largest clones take up approximately 0.43% of the sample. The trial excluded patients who had a history of autoimmune disease or who were on systemic immunosuppression. Peripheral blood for TCR sequencing was collected from all dose cohorts at baseline, on cycle 4 day 1, and on cycle 7 day 1. The samples were drawn from a first-in-human, open-label, multicenter phase I dose-escalation trial of ivuxolimab. The trial enrolled adults with locally advanced or metastatic head and neck squamous cell, hepatocellular, melanoma or renal cell carcinoma. Before TCR sequencing, CD4+ and CD8+ T cells were separately sorted from peripheral blood.

Points on this clone: The target of this receptor is not known. Base qualities are not recorded, but no much larger clone differs from it by a single base.

The V and J segments used are TRBV2 and TRBJ1-4; the D gene is possibly TRBD1, with 5 bases matching. The sequence was collected from an adult with an advanced solid tumor such as melanoma, head and neck, liver or kidney cancer. Sequencing used CD4+ or CD8+ T cells sorted from blood, obtained in a trial of the OX40 agonist ivuxolimab. The CDR3 has the sequence CASSVGVTRANEKLFF. The nucleotide sequence is given as TGTGCCAGCAGTGTGGGGGTTACTCGCGCTAATGAAAAACTGTTTTTT.